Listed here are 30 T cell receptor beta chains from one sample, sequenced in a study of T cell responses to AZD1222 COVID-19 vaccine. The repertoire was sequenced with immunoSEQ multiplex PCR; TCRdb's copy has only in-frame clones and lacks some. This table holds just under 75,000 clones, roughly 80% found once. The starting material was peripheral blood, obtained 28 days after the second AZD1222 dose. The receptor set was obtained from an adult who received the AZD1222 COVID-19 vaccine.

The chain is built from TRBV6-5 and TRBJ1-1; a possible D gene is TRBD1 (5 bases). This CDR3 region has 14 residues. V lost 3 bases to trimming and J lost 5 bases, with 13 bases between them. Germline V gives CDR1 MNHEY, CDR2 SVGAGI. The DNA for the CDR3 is TGTGCCAGCAGTTATGGGGACGGAGGAACTGAAGCTTTCTTT. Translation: CASSYGDGGTEAFF.

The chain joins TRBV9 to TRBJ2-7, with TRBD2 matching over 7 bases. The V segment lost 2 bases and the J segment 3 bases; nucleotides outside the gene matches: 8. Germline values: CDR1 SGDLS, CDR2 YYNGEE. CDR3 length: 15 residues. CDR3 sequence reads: CASSVSGDPVYEQYF. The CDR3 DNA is TGTGCCAGCAGCGTGAGCGGGGACCCCGTCTACGAGCAGTACTTC.

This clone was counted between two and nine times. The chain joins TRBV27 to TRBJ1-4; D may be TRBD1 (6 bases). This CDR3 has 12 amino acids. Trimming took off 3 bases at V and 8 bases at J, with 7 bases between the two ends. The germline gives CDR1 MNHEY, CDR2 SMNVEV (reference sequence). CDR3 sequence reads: CASSLRGEKLFF. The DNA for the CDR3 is TGTGCCAGCAGTTTGAGGGGGGAAAAACTGTTTTTT.

The CDR3 DNA follows: TGTGCCAGCAGCTATCTTGGGGACAATGAGCAGTTCTTC. Translating gives CASSYLGDNEQFF. The rearrangement links TRBV28 to TRBJ2-1; D gene unclear. The CDR3 spans 13 residues. V was clipped by 6 bases and J by 5 bases, with 11 bases between them. The germline V gene has CDR1 MDHEN and CDR2 SYDVKM.

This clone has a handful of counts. CDR3 protein: CASSQDLRQGAEAFF. The CDR3 DNA sequence: TGTGCCAGCAGCCAAGATTTAAGGCAGGGGGCTGAAGCTTTCTTT. This chain links TRBV3-1 (or the pseudogene TRBV3-2) with TRBJ1-1, with 7 bases identical to TRBD1. V shed 0 bases and J 6 bases; nucleotides not matched to a gene: 7. Germline V lookup: CDR1 LGHDT, CDR2 YNNKEL (reference sequence). This CDR3 is 15 amino acids long.

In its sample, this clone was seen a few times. The CDR3 here is CASSPPSGKDGYTF. The CDR3 DNA reads TGTGCCAGCTCACCACCGTCGGGAAAGGATGGCTACACCTTC. The chain carries TRBV18 and TRBJ1-2, with unresolved D. V was clipped by 0 bases and J by 6 bases, with 11 bases between them. Germline values: CDR1 KGHSH, CDR2 LQKENI. The CDR3 runs 14 residues.

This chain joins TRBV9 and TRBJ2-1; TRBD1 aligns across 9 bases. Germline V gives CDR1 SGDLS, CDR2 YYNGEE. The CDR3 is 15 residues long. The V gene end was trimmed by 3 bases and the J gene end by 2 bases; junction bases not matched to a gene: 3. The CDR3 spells CASSDTGGPYNEQFF. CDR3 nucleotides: TGTGCCAGCAGCGACACAGGGGGCCCCTACAATGAGCAGTTCTTC.

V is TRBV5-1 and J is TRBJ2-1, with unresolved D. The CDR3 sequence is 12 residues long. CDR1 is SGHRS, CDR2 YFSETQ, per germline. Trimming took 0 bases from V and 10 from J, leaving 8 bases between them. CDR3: CASSLEGGEQFF. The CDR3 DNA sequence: TGCGCCAGCAGCTTGGAGGGCGGCGAGCAGTTCTTC.

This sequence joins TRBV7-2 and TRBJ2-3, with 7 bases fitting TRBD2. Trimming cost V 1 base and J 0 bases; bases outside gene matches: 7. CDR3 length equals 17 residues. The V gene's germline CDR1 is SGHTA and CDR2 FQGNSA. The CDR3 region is CASSLGASGSSTDTQYF. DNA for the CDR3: TGTGCCAGCAGCTTAGGGGCTAGCGGATCTAGCACAGATACGCAGTATTTT.

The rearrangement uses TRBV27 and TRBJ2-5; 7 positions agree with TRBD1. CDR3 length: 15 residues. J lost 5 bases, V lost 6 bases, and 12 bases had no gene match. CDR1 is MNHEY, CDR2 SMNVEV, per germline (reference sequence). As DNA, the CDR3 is TGTGCCAGCAGCACCTCCCCGGACAGGAGGGAGACCCAGTACTTC. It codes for CASSTSPDRRETQYF.

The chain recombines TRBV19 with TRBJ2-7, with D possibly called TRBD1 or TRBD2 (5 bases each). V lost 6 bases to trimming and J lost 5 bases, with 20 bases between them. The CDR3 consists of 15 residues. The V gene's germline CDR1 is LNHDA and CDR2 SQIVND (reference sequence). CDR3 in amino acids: CASSFGTGPLHEQYF. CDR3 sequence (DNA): TGTGCCAGTAGCTTCGGGACGGGCCCTTTGCACGAGCAGTACTTC. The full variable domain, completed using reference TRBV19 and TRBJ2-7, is DGGITQSPKYLFRKEGQNVTLSCEQNLNHDAMYWYRQDPGQGLRLIYYSQIVNDFQKGDIAEGYSVSREKKESFPLTVTSAQKNPTAFYLCASSFGTGPLHEQYFGPGTRLTVT.

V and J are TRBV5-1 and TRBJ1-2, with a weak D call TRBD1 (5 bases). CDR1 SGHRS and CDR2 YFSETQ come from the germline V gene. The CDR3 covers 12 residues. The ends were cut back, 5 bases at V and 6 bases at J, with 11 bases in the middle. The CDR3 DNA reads TGCGCCAGCAGGGGGCTTCGGGATGGCTACACCTTC. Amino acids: CASRGLRDGYTF.

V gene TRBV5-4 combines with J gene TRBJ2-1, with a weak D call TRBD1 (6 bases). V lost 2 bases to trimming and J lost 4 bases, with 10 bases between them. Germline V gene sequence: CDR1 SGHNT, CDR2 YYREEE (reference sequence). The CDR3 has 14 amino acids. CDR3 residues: CASSFGTPYNEQFF. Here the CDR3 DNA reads TGTGCCAGCAGCTTCGGGACACCATACAATGAGCAGTTCTTC.

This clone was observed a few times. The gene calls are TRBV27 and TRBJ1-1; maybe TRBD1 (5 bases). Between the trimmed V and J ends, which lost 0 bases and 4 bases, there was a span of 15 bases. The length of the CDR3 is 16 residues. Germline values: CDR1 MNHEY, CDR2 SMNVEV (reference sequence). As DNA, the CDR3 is TGTGCCAGCAGTTTATCGGACAACGCGGGTGCCACTGAAGCTTTCTTT. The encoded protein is CASSLSDNAGATEAFF.

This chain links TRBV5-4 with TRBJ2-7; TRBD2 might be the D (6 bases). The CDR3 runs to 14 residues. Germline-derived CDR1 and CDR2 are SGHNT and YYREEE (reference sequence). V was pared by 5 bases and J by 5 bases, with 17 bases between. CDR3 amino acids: CASRSWGGEHEQYF. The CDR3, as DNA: TGTGCCAGCAGGTCTTGGGGCGGGGAGCACGAGCAGTACTTC.

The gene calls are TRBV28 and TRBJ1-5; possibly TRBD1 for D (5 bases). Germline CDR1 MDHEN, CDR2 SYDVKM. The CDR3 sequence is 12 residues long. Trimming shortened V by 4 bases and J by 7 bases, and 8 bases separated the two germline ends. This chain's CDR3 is CASSSGLQPQHF. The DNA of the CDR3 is TGTGCCAGCAGTTCAGGGTTGCAGCCCCAGCATTTT.

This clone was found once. The CDR3 protein is CASTPTDRNYGYTF. CDR3 nucleotide sequence: TGTGCCAGCACCCCCACGGACAGAAACTATGGCTACACCTTC. This chain connects TRBV7-3 to TRBJ1-2; tentative D call: TRBD1 (6 bases). V was cut by 7 bases and J by 2 bases, with 14 bases left in between. CDR3 length equals 14 residues. In germline, CDR1 is SGHTA, CDR2 FQGTGA.

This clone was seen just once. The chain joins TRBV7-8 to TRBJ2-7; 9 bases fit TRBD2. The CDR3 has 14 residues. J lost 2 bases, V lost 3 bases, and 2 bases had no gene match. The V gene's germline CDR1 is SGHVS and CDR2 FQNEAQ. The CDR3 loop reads CASSFVAGAYEQYF. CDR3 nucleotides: TGTGCCAGCAGCTTCGTAGCGGGAGCCTACGAGCAGTACTTC.

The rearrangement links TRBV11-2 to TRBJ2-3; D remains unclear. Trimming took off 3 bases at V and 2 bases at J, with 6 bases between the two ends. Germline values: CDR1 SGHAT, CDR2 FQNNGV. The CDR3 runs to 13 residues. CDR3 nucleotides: TGTGCCAGCAGCTTGCGGAACACAGATACGCAGTATTTT. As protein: CASSLRNTDTQYF.

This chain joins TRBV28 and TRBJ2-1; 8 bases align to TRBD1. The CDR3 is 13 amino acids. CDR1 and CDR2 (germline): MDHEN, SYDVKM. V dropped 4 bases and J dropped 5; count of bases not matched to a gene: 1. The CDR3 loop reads CASSSQGDNEQFF. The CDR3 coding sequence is TGTGCCAGCAGTTCACAGGGGGACAATGAGCAGTTCTTC. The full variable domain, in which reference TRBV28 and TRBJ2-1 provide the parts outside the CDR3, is DVKVTQSSRYLVKRTGEKVFLECVQDMDHENMFWYRQDPGLGLRLIYFSYDVKMKEKGDIPEGYSVSREKKERFSLILESASTNQTSMYLCASSSQGDNEQFFGPGTRLTVL.

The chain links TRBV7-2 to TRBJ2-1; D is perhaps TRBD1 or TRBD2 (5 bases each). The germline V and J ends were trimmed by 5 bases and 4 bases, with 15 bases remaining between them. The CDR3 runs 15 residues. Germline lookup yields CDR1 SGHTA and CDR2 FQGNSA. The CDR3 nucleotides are TGTGCCAGCAGCCAGGACTGGGGGTTTTACAATGAGCAGTTCTTC. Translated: CASSQDWGFYNEQFF.

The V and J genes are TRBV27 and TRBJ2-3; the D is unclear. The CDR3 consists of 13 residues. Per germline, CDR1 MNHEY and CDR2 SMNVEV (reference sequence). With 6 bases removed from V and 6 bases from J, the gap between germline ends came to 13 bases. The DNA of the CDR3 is TGTGCCAGCAGCCGTACGTGGGTGGATACGCAGTATTTT. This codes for CASSRTWVDTQYF.

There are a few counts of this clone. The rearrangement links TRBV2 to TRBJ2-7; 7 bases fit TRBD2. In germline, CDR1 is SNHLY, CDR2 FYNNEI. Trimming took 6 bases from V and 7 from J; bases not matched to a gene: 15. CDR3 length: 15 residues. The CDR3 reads CASSAGTIAPGEQYF. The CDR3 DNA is TGTGCCAGCAGCGCCGGGACTATTGCCCCGGGGGAGCAGTACTTC.

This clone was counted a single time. In nucleotides, the CDR3 is TGTGCCAGCTCCTCTAGACAGGGGATGAACACTGAAGCTTTCTTT. This sequence encodes CASSSRQGMNTEAFF. V gene TRBV18 combines with J gene TRBJ1-1; 8 bases agree with TRBD1. The length of the CDR3 is 15 residues. V was clipped by 6 bases and J by 0 bases; unmatched bases: 6. Germline V gives CDR1 KGHSH, CDR2 LQKENI.

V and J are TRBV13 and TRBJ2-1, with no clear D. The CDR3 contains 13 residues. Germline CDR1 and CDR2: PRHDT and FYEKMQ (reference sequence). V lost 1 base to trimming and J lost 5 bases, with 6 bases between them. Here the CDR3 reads CASSLVQNNEQFF. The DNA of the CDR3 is TGTGCCAGCAGCTTAGTACAGAACAATGAGCAGTTCTTC.

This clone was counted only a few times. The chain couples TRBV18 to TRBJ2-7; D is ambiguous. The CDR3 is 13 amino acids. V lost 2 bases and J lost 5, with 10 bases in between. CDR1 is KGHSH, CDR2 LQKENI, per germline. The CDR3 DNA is TGTGCCAGCTCACCAGTCAGCCAGCACGAGCAGTACTTC. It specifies CASSPVSQHEQYF.

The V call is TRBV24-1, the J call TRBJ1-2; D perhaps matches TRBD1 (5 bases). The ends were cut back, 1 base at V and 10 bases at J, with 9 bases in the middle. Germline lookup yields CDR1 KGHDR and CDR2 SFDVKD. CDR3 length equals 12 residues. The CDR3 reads CATSDFQGFYTF. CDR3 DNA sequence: TGTGCCACCAGTGATTTCCAGGGTTTCTACACCTTC.

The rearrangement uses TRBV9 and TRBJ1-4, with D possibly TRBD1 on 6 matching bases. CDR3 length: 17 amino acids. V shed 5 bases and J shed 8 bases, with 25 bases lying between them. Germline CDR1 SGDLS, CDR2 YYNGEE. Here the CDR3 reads CASRGGAGPGKEEKLFF. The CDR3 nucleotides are TGTGCCAGCAGAGGGGGGGCAGGACCTGGAAAGGAAGAAAAACTGTTTTTT.

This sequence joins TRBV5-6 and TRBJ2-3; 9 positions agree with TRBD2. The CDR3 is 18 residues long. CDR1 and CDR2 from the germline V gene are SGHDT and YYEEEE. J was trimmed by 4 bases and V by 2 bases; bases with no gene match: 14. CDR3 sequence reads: CASSFTRGGAKGADTQYF. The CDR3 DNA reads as TGTGCCAGCAGCTTTACCCGCGGGGGGGCCAAGGGGGCAGATACGCAGTATTTT.

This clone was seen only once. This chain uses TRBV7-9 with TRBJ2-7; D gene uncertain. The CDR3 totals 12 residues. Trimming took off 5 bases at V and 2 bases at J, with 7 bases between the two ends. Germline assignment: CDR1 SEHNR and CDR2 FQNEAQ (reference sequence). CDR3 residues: CASSVGPYEQYF. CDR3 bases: TGTGCCAGCAGCGTTGGACCCTACGAGCAGTACTTC.